Listed here are 24 T cell receptor beta chains from one sample, sequenced in a study of radiation and T cells in renal cell carcinoma. Only in-frame clones appear in the TCRdb table, and some are missing; sequencing was by immunoSEQ multiplex PCR. The sample contains approximately 15,000 clones, under 70% of which appear only once. Treatment given: treatment-naive control, cytoreductive nephrectomy. This specimen consisted of tumor tissue, obtained from a patient whose treatment was nephrectomy without radiotherapy. These receptor sequences come from a man between 40 and 49 years old with renal cell carcinoma.

As DNA, the CDR3 is TGTGCCAGCAGCTTAAGGAATCGGGGGGGACAGAGGGAAGATACGCAGTATTTT. It codes for CASSLRNRGGQREDTQYF. This chain connects TRBV7-8 to TRBJ2-3; a weak D match, TRBD2 (8 bases). This CDR3 has 18 amino acids. With 2 bases removed from V and 5 bases from J, the gap between germline ends came to 23 bases. Germline V gene data show CDR1 as SGHVS and CDR2 as FQNEAQ.

On this clone: This sample also contains other DNA sequences that code for the same CDR3. The chain has TRBV4-2 and TRBJ2-1; 7 bases are shared with TRBD1. The CDR3 covers 15 residues. Trimming took 0 bases from V and 5 from J; bases not matched to a gene: 4. CDR1 and CDR2 from the germline V gene are LGHNA and YNFKEQ. This CDR3 is CASSQDGTENNEQFF. The CDR3 coding sequence is TGTGCCAGCAGCCAAGACGGGACAGAAAACAATGAGCAGTTCTTC.

J is TRBJ1-5 and V is TRBV28; 7 bases are shared with TRBD1. The CDR3 has 15 amino acids. The ends lost 4 bases at V and 4 bases at J; junction bases unmatched: 7. The germline gives CDR1 MDHEN, CDR2 SYDVKM. CDR3 bases: TGTGCCAGCAGTTCTTGGACAGGCCCTAATCAGCCCCAGCATTTT. Residues: CASSSWTGPNQPQHF.

J is TRBJ2-3 and V is TRBV13, with unresolved D. Germline V gene sequence: CDR1 PRHDT, CDR2 FYEKMQ (reference sequence). The CDR3 runs 11 residues. Trimming took off 8 bases at V and 6 bases at J, with 9 bases between the two ends. The CDR3 sequence is CASQGADTQYF. The CDR3, as DNA: TGTGCCAGCCAAGGAGCGGATACGCAGTATTTT.

V gene TRBV5-1 combines with J gene TRBJ2-2; no reliable D call. Per germline, CDR1 SGHRS and CDR2 YFSETQ. The CDR3 consists of 15 residues. Trimming removed 0 bases from V and 5 bases from J, with 11 bases in between. DNA for the CDR3: TGCGCCAGCAGCTTGGTCAGCCTAGGGACCGGGGAGCTGTTTTTT. Translation gives CASSLVSLGTGELFF.

This clone was counted between two and nine times. The J gene is TRBJ2-5, the V gene TRBV5-1, with 9 positions matching TRBD2. J lost 4 bases, V lost 4 bases, and 2 bases had no gene match. From germline, CDR1 is SGHRS and CDR2 YFSETQ. The CDR3 loop spans 13 amino acids. The CDR3, as DNA: TGCGCCAGCAGCGCGCGGGGGGGAGAGACCCAGTACTTC. Amino acids: CASSARGGETQYF.

The chain has TRBV5-1 and TRBJ2-1, with D possibly TRBD2 on 5 matching bases. CDR3 length: 16 residues. CDR1 SGHRS and CDR2 YFSETQ come from the germline V gene. Trimming removed 4 bases from V and 7 bases from J, with 21 bases in between. CDR3 sequence reads: CASSPRAGEPGNEQFF. In DNA form, the CDR3 reads TGCGCCAGCAGCCCCCGCGCCGGGGAACCGGGGAATGAGCAGTTCTTC.

This clone was counted between two and nine times. This chain uses TRBV29-1 with TRBJ2-5; 10 nucleotides line up with TRBD2. Germline V CDR1 and CDR2: SQVTM, ANQGSEA. The CDR3 consists of 13 residues. V gave up 3 bases and J gave up 14 bases; unmatched junction bases: 12. CDR3 sequence reads: CSVDTSGAPLFYF. In nucleotides, the CDR3 is TGCAGCGTTGATACTAGCGGGGCACCACTCTTCTACTTC. The variable domain in full, completed from reference TRBV29-1 and TRBJ2-5, reads SAVISQKPSRDICQRGTSLTIQCQVDSQVTMMFWYRQQPGQSLTLIATANQGSEATYESGFVIDKFPISRPNLTFSTLTVSNMSPEDSSIYLCSVDTSGAPLFYFGPGTRLLVL.

The genes are TRBV6-1 and TRBJ2-1, with 8 bases matching TRBD1. Germline trimming cut 6 bases from V and 6 bases from J; bases unmatched to any gene: 7. There are 14 residues in the CDR3. In germline, CDR1 is MNHNS, CDR2 SASEGT. CDR3 amino acids: CASREQGVSNEQFF. The CDR3 coding sequence is TGTGCCAGCAGGGAACAGGGGGTCAGCAATGAGCAGTTCTTC.

Sample share makes this clone medium-sized. The chain employs TRBV6-1 and TRBJ1-6; D is unresolved. The CDR3 is 14 residues long. V was shortened by 2 bases and J by 10 bases, with 12 bases between the two germline ends. Looked up from germline, CDR1 is MNHNS and CDR2 is SASEGT. CDR3 nucleotide sequence: TGTGCCAGCAGTGAAATAAGTACCGGGTCACCCCTCCACTTT. As protein: CASSEISTGSPLHF.

V gene TRBV5-5 combines with J gene TRBJ2-5; a possible D gene is TRBD2 (5 bases). CDR3 length: 16 residues. The germline CDR1 and CDR2 sequences are SGHKS and YYEKEE (reference sequence). V was clipped by 0 bases and J by 5 bases, with 17 bases between them. CDR3 loop: CASSLDTGNFEETQYF. The CDR3 DNA reads TGTGCCAGCAGCTTGGATACGGGAAATTTCGAGGAGACCCAGTACTTC.

This clone appeared a few times. The CDR3 reads CASSERQGALEQYF. The CDR3 nucleotides read TGTGCCAGCAGCGAACGACAGGGGGCTCTCGAGCAGTACTTC. The chain couples TRBV7-2 to TRBJ2-7; TRBD1 aligns across 10 bases. The J segment lost 6 bases and the V segment lost 5 bases, leaving 7 bases of the junction unmatched. Per the germline V gene, CDR1 is SGHTA and CDR2 is FQGNSA. The CDR3 covers 14 residues.

The rearrangement joins TRBV19 to TRBJ1-5; maybe TRBD1 (6 bases). The germline V gene has CDR1 LNHDA and CDR2 SQIVND (reference sequence). Trimming shortened V by 3 bases and J by 5 bases, and 11 bases separated the two germline ends. This CDR3 region has 14 residues. The CDR3 DNA sequence: TGTGCCAGTAGTATGGGGGCTGTGGATCAGCCCCAGCATTTT. Protein: CASSMGAVDQPQHF.

The CDR3 DNA is TGTGCCAGCAGCAGAAGGGTAGTTTCCACACGGGACAGGGGGTCGGAGACCCAGTACTTC. Its protein product is CASSRRVVSTRDRGSETQYF. The gene calls are TRBV7-6 and TRBJ2-5; TRBD1 aligns across 11 bases. The CDR3 is made up of 20 amino acids. Germline CDR1 reads SGHVS; CDR2 reads FNYEAQ. J was trimmed by 5 bases and V by 5 bases; bases with no gene match: 22.

The gene calls are TRBV11-2 and TRBJ2-7, with D unresolved. The germline CDR1 and CDR2 sequences are SGHAT and FQNNGV. V lost 7 bases and J 5 bases, leaving 9 bases between the germline ends. This CDR3 is 11 amino acids long. DNA for the CDR3: TGTGCCAGCAAAGTAATCGACGAGCAGTACTTC. It specifies CASKVIDEQYF.

This clone is termed medium-sized. The rearrangement uses TRBV5-6 and TRBJ2-5; 11 nucleotides match TRBD2. V was pared by 3 bases and J by 5 bases, with 3 bases of the junction left unmatched. The CDR3 is 14 amino acids. Germline V gene data show CDR1 as SGHDT and CDR2 as YYEEEE. CDR3 sequence reads: CASSSGLAVETQYF. CDR3 DNA sequence: TGTGCCAGCAGCTCGGGACTAGCGGTTGAGACCCAGTACTTC. Supplemented by reference TRBV5-6 and TRBJ2-5, the full variable domain reads DAGVTQSPTHLIKTRGQQVTLRCSPKSGHDTVSWYQQALGQGPQFIFQYYEEEERQRGNFPDRFSGHQFPNYSSELNVNALLLGDSALYLCASSSGLAVETQYFGPGTRLLVL.

The J gene is TRBJ2-1, the V gene TRBV6-5; the match to TRBD2 covers 9 bases. V was clipped by 4 bases and J by 3 bases; unmatched bases: 7. CDR1 is MNHEY and CDR2 is SVGAGI in the germline V gene. The CDR3 covers 16 residues. Here the CDR3 DNA reads TGTGCCAGCAGTTCCCCCGGGACTAGCATCTACAATGAGCAGTTCTTC. Protein sequence: CASSSPGTSIYNEQFF.

The chain joins TRBV19 to TRBJ2-5; no clear D. V was cut by 7 bases and J by 5 bases, with 11 bases left in between. The CDR3 totals 12 residues. The germline CDR1 and CDR2 sequences are LNHDA and SQIVND (reference sequence). CDR3: CASTSTTETQYF. The DNA for the CDR3 is TGTGCCAGTACCAGTACCACGGAGACCCAGTACTTC.

This clone was counted only a few times. This rearrangement joins TRBV9 to TRBJ1-2, with D perhaps TRBD1 (6 bases). The CDR3 runs 14 residues. Germline CDR1 is SGDLS and CDR2 is YYNGEE. V was trimmed by 4 bases and J by 4 bases, leaving 14 bases between them. The CDR3 bases are TGTGCCAGCAGCTCTTGGACAGCCAGCTATGGCTACACCTTC. It specifies CASSSWTASYGYTF. Based on the CDR3 plus reference TRBV9 and TRBJ1-2, the full variable domain is DSGVTQTPKHLITATGQRVTLRCSPRSGDLSVYWYQQSLDQGLQFLIQYYNGEERAKGNILERFSAQQFPDLHSELNLSSLELGDSALYFCASSSWTASYGYTFGSGTRLTVV.

V and J are TRBV20-1 and TRBJ1-2; tentatively, D is TRBD1 (5 bases). The CDR3 consists of 11 residues. Deletions cut 7 bases from V and 8 bases from J, with 14 bases between. Germline values: CDR1 DFQATT, CDR2 SNEGSKA (reference sequence). The CDR3 loop is CSVGTTAGYTF. The CDR3 bases are TGCAGTGTTGGGACTACGGCGGGCTACACCTTC.

This rearrangement joins TRBV4-1 to TRBJ1-4; D remains ambiguous. The CDR3 covers 14 residues. Germline-derived CDR1 and CDR2 are MGHRA and YSYEKL. V was shortened by 1 base and J by 7 bases, with 10 bases between the two germline ends. The CDR3 bases are TGCGCCAGCAGCCAAGGCGAGGGCAGTGAAAAACTGTTTTTT. Translated, it gives CASSQGEGSEKLFF.

The gene calls are TRBV6-6 and TRBJ1-5, with a possible D match to TRBD1 (5 bases). From germline, CDR1 is MNHNY and CDR2 SVGAGI (reference sequence). The CDR3 contains 14 residues. The V end was cut by 6 bases, the J end by 7 bases, with 16 bases between. The CDR3 is CASSPKWGNQPQHF. Here the CDR3 DNA reads TGTGCCAGCAGCCCAAAGTGGGGGAACCAGCCCCAGCATTTT.

V is TRBV4-1 and J is TRBJ2-3; 10 bases are a match to TRBD2. CDR1 is MGHRA, CDR2 YSYEKL, per germline. The CDR3 loop spans 18 amino acids. After removal of 0 bases from V and 2 bases from J, the junction contained 8 bases not matched to a gene. CDR3 sequence reads: CASSQDRTSGVLTDTQYF. The CDR3 DNA follows: TGCGCCAGCAGCCAAGATAGAACTAGCGGGGTACTCACAGATACGCAGTATTTT.

Notes on this clone: One end of the junction varies from germline; a read error may be responsible. The chain combines TRBV18 with TRBJ1-6; no reliable D call. CDR1 and CDR2 from the germline V gene are KGHSH and LQKENI. The CDR3 extends over 9 amino acids. The CDR3 here is CASSPPRVF. The CDR3 coding sequence is TGTGCCAGCTCACCACCGCGCGTCTTT.